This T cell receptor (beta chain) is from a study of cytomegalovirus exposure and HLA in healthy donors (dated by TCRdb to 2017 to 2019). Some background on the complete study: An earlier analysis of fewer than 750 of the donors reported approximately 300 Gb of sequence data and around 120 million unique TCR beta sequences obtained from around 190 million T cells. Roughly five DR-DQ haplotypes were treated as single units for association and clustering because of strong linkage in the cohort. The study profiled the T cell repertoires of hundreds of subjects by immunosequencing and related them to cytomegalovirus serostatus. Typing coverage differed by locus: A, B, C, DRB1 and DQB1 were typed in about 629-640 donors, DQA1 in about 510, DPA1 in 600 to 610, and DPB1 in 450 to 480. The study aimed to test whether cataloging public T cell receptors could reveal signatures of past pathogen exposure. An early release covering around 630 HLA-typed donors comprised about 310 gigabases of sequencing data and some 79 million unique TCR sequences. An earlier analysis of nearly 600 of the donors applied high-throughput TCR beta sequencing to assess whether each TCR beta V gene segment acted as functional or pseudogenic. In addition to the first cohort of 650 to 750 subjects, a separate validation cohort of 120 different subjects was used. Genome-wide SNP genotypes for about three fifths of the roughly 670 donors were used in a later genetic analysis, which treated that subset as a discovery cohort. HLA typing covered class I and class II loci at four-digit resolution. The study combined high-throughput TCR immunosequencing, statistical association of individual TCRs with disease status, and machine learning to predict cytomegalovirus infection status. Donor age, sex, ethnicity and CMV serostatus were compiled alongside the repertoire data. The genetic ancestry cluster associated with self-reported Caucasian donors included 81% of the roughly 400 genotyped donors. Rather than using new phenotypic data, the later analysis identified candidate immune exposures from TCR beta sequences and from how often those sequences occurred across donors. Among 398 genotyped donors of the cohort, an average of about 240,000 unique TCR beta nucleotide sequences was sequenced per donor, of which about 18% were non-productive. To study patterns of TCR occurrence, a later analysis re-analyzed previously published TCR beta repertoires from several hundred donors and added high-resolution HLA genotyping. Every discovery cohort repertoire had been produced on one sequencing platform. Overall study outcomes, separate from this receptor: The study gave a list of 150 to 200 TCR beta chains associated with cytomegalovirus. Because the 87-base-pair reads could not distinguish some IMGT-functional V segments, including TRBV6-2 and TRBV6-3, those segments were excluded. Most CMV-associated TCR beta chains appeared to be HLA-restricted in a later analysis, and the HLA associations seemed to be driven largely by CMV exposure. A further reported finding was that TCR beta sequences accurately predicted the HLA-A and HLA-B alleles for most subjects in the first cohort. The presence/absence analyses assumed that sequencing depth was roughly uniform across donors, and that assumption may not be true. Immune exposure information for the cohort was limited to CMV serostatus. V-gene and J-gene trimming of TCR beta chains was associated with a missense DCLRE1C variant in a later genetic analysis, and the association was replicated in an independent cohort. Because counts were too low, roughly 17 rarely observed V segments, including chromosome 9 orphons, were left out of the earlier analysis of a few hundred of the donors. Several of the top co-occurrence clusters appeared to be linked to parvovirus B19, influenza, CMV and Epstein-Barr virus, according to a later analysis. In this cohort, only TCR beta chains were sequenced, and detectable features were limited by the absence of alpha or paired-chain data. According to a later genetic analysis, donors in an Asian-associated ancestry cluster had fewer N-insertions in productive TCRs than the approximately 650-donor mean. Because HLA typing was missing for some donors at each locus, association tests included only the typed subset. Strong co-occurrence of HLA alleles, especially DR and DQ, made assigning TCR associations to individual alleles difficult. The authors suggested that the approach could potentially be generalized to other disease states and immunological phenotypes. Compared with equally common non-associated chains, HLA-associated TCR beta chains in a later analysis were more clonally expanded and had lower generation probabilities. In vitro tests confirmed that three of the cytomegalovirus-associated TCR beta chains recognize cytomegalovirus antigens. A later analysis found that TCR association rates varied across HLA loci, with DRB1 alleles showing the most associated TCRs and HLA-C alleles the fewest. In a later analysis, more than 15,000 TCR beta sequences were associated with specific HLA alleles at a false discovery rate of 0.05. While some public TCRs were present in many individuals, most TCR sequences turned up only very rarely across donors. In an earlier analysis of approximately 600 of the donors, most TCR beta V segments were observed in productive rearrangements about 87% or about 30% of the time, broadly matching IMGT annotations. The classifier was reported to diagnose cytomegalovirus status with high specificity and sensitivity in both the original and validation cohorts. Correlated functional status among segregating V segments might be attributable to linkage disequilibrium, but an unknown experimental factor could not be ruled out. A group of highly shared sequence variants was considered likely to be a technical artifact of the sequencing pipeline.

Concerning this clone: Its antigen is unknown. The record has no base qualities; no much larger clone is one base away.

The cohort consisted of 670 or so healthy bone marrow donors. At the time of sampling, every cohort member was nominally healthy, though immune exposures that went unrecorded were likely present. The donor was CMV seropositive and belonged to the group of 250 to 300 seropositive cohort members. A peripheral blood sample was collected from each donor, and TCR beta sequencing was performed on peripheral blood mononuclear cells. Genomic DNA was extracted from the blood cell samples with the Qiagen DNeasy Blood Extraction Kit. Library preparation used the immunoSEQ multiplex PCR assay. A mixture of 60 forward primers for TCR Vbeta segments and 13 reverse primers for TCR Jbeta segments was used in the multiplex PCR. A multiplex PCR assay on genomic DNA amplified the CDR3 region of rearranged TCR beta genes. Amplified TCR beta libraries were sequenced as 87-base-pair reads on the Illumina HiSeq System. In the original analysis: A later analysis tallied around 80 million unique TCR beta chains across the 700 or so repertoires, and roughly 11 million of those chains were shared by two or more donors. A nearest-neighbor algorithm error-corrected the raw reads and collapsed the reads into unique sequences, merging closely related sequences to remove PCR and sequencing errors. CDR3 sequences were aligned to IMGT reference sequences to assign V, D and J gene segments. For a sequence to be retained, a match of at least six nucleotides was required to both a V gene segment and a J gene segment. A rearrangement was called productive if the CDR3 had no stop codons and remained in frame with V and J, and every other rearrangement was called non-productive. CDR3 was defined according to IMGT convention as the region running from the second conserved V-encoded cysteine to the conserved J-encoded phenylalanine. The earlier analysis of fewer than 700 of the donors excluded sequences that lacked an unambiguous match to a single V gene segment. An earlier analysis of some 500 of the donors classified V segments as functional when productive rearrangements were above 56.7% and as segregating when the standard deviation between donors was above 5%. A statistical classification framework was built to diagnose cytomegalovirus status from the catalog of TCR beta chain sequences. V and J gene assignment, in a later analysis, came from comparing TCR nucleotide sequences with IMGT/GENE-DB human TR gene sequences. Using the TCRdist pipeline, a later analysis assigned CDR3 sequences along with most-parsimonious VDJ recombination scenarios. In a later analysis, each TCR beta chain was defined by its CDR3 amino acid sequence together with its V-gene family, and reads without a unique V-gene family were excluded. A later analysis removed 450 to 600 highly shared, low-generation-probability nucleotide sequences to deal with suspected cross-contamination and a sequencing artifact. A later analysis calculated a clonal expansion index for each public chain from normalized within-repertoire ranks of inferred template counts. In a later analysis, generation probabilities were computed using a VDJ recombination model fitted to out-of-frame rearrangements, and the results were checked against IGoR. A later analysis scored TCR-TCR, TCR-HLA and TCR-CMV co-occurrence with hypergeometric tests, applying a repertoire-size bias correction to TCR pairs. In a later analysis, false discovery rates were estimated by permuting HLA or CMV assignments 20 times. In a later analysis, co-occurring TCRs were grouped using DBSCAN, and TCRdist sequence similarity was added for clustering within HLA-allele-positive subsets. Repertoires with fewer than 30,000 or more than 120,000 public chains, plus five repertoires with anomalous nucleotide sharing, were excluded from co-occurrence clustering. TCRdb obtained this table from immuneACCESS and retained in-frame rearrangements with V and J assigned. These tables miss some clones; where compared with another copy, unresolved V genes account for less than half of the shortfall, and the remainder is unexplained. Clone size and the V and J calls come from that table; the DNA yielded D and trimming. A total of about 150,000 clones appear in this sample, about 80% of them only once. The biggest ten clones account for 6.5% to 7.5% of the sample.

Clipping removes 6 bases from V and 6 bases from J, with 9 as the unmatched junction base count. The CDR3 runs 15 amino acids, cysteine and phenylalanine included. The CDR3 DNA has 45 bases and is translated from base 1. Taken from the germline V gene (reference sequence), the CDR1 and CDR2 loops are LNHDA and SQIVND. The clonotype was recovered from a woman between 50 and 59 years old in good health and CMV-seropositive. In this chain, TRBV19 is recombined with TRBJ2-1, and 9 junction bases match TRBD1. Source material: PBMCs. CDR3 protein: CASSFNRGHGNEQFF. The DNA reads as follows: TGTGCCAGTAGCTTTAACAGGGGGCATGGCAATGAGCAGTTCTTC.